The following is a TCR beta chain sequence with its context. The target antigen is unknown. The treatment here: approximately nine-day PBMC culture with coronavirus spike peptide pools or control peptides (ViraFEST assay). There were positive PCR dates ranging from March to December 2020, all predating US Alpha, Beta and Delta variants. This record belongs to a study of vaccination and CD4 T cells after COVID-19. V was pared by 3 bases and J by 7 bases, with 4 bases of the junction left unmatched. The CDR3 runs 13 residues. Germline lookup yields CDR1 SGDLS and CDR2 YYNGEE. The Oncomine TCR Beta short-read assay sequenced DNA from cultured CD4+ T cells. TCRdb analysed the PCR reads with MiXCR anew, one entry per CDR3 protein. The sample carries more than 9,500 distinct CDR3 sequences, roughly 44% recorded once.

The chain links TRBV9 to TRBJ2-1, with TRBD1 matching over 7 bases. The sample was CD4+ T cells from blood, cultured in vitro. The receptor comes from a human donor who had recovered from COVID-19. As DNA, the CDR3 is TGTGCCAGCAGCGCCACAGGGGTAAATGAGCAGTTCTTC. As protein: CASSATGVNEQFF.